Given below is one T cell receptor (beta chain) in context. Its matching antigen is unknown. Assay: immunoSEQ multiplex PCR; the TCRdb copy retains only in-frame clones and omits some. The repertoire holds around 130,000 clones, with roughly nine tenths as singletons. This entry belongs to a study of T cell responses to AZD1222 COVID-19 vaccine. Study observations and caveats: Per reports, nearly half of all spike-specific TCRs target regions that are unmutated in variants. Seropositive at baseline were only five or six AZD1222 recipients.

This CDR3 is 18 amino acids long. The sequenced sample was peripheral blood, obtained on day 0 of AZD1222 vaccination. The chain joins TRBV21-1 to TRBJ2-7; the table's D call of TRBD2 was not tested on the DNA. TRBV21-1 is marked as a pseudogene. The sequence derives from an adult in good health. The CDR3 loop reads CASSERCAGRRESYEQYF. The CDR3 nucleotides read TGTGCCAGCAGCGAAAGGTGCGCCGGGAGGAGGGAATCCTACGAGCAGTACTTC.